One and the same sample provided the 20 T cell receptor beta chains below, sequenced in a study of CD8 T cells in Susac syndrome (dated by TCRdb to the late 2010s). Receptors were amplified or captured by the immunoSEQ multiplex PCR assay. RNA was extracted using the RNeasy kit, and roughly 0.5 to 1 microgram was reverse transcribed with random hexamers. TCRdb redid the processing of the public reads, applying fastp at Q25 and MiXCR, and retained in-frame beta chains. Each entry is one CDR3 protein sequence, shown with its most common DNA and genes. Here the sample has roughly 110,000 distinct CDR3 sequences; around 94% occur a single time. The leading ten clones occupy approximately 0.41% of the sample. Input material: CD8+ T cells from PBMCs. The source is a human donor with Susac syndrome.

V usage is TRBV7-9 and J usage is TRBJ2-4, with TRBD2 matching 7 bases. Per the germline V gene, CDR1 is SEHNR and CDR2 is FQNEAQ (reference sequence). Germline trimming cut 5 bases from V and 0 bases from J; bases unmatched to any gene: 10. CDR3 size: 17 residues. The CDR3 DNA reads TGTGCCAGCAGCCCCCCGGTAGGCGGGGGAGCCAAAAACATTCAGTACTTC. This encodes CASSPPVGGGAKNIQYF.

This chain connects TRBV7-2 to TRBJ1-6; no clear D. V lost 4 bases and J 7 bases, leaving 17 bases between the germline ends. This CDR3 has 16 residues. Germline loops: CDR1 SGHTA, CDR2 FQGNSA. The CDR3 sequence is CASSSDLNIDNSPLHF. DNA of the CDR3: TGTGCCAGCAGCTCCGACCTCAACATAGACAATTCACCCCTCCACTTT.

This chain joins TRBV27 and TRBJ2-1; 12 nucleotides line up with TRBD1. The CDR3 totals 14 residues. Germline loops: CDR1 MNHEY, CDR2 SMNVEV (reference sequence). V was clipped by 9 bases and J by 9 bases; unmatched bases: 9. The CDR3 nucleotides read TGTGCCAGTGGGGTCGGGACAGGGGGCCGTGAGCAGTTCTTC. As protein: CASGVGTGGREQFF.

CDR3 bases: TGTGCCAGCAGCCACATACGGGACTACAATGAGCAGTTCTTC. This gives the protein CASSHIRDYNEQFF. V gene TRBV14 combines with J gene TRBJ2-1, with a tentative D call TRBD2 (5 bases). V was clipped by 3 bases and J by 3 bases, with 9 bases between them. The V gene's germline CDR1 is SGHDN and CDR2 FVKESK. The CDR3 length is 14 residues.

V gene TRBV27 combines with J gene TRBJ1-6, with no clear D. Deletions cut 6 bases from V and 0 bases from J, with 15 bases between. This CDR3 spans 17 amino acids. Germline values: CDR1 MNHEY, CDR2 SMNVEV (reference sequence). The CDR3 protein is CASSWDVPGSYNSPLHF. CDR3 sequence (DNA): TGTGCCAGCAGCTGGGATGTCCCCGGCTCCTATAATTCACCCCTCCACTTT.

The chain joins TRBV25-1 to TRBJ2-3; D call uncertain. Germline assignment: CDR1 MGHDK and CDR2 SYGVNS. V was trimmed by 1 base and J by 2 bases, leaving 4 bases between them. The CDR3 covers 13 residues. This CDR3 reads CASSESLTDTQYF. The CDR3 DNA sequence: TGTGCCAGCAGTGAATCTCTCACAGATACGCAGTATTTT.

This chain uses TRBV12-3 or TRBV12-4 with TRBJ2-1; maybe TRBD2 (7 bases). The CDR3 is 15 amino acids. With 0 bases removed from V and 10 bases from J, the gap between germline ends came to 16 bases. The CDR3 nucleotides are TGTGCCAGCAGTTTAGCGGGGAGGGGGGCACGGGAGCAGTTCTTC. Amino acids: CASSLAGRGAREQFF.

The CDR3 nucleotides are TGTGCCAGCAGCCAAAGGACGGCCGAACCCCCTGATGGCTACACCTTC. Protein sequence: CASSQRTAEPPDGYTF. J is TRBJ1-2 and V is TRBV4-2; D is unclear. The V end was cut by 2 bases, the J end by 6 bases, with 19 bases between. Germline loops: CDR1 LGHNA, CDR2 YNFKEQ. The CDR3 length is 16 residues.

The chain joins TRBV6-1 to TRBJ1-1, with D unresolved. Deletions cut 6 bases from V and 0 bases from J, with 8 bases between. The CDR3 consists of 13 residues. The germline V gene has CDR1 MNHNS and CDR2 SASEGT. The CDR3: CASRDDVNTEAFF. CDR3 in DNA: TGTGCCAGCAGAGATGACGTGAACACTGAAGCTTTCTTT.

The V call is TRBV6-5, the J call TRBJ2-1, with TRBD1 as a possible D gene (6 bases). CDR3 length: 14 amino acids. The germline V gene has CDR1 MNHEY and CDR2 SVGAGI. The V and J ends lost 2 bases and 4 bases respectively, with 9 bases between them. The CDR3 here is CASSYGGGYNEQFF. Written as DNA, the CDR3 is TGTGCCAGCAGTTACGGGGGCGGGTACAATGAGCAGTTCTTC.

The chain couples TRBV27 to TRBJ2-3; 11 bases line up with TRBD1. The CDR3 has 14 amino acids. The germline CDR1 and CDR2 sequences are MNHEY and SMNVEV (reference sequence). The ends lost 5 bases at V and 7 bases at J; junction bases unmatched: 5. Here the CDR3 DNA reads TGTGCCAGCAGTCCAGGGACAGGGGGGAATACGCAGTATTTT. Protein: CASSPGTGGNTQYF.

The chain joins TRBV6-5 to TRBJ2-7; 10 nucleotides match TRBD1. The CDR3 runs to 14 residues. CDR1 and CDR2 from the germline V gene are MNHEY and SVGAGI. J lost 5 bases, V lost 5 bases, and 6 bases had no gene match. CDR3 sequence reads: CASSKRTGGHEQYF. CDR3 in DNA: TGTGCCAGCAGTAAAAGGACAGGGGGTCACGAGCAGTACTTC.

V and J are TRBV9 and TRBJ1-5; D might be TRBD1 (6 bases). The ends were cut back, 4 bases at V and 1 base at J, with 15 bases in the middle. The CDR3 contains 16 residues. Per the germline V gene, CDR1 is SGDLS and CDR2 is YYNGEE. The CDR3, as DNA: TGTGCCAGCAGCTCCAGCTCAGGGGACAGCAATCAGCCCCAGCATTTT. Protein product: CASSSSSGDSNQPQHF.

This chain connects TRBV27 to TRBJ1-1, with D possibly TRBD1 on 5 matching bases. This CDR3 comprises 15 residues. Trimming stripped 3 bases from V and 1 base from J, with 12 bases between. Per germline, CDR1 MNHEY and CDR2 SMNVEV (reference sequence). This CDR3 reads CASSLEAGQNTEAFF. In DNA form, the CDR3 reads TGTGCCAGCAGTTTGGAGGCAGGGCAGAACACTGAAGCTTTCTTT.

The chain uses TRBV3-1 and TRBJ1-1; D gene ambiguous. V was trimmed by 1 base and J by 0 bases, leaving 9 bases between them. In germline, CDR1 is LGHDT, CDR2 YNNKEL (reference sequence). The CDR3 is made up of 15 amino acids. In DNA form, the CDR3 reads TGTGCCAGCAGCCAAGTCCTCGCCATGAACACTGAAGCTTTCTTT. Amino acids: CASSQVLAMNTEAFF.

CDR3 DNA sequence: TGTGCCAGCAGCCAAGCCTCCTATGAAGCTTTCTTT. This encodes CASSQASYEAFF. This chain links TRBV14 with TRBJ1-1; D is ambiguous. The CDR3 is 12 residues long. From germline, CDR1 is SGHDN and CDR2 FVKESK. V was cut by 1 base and J by 7 bases, with 7 bases left in between.

Here the CDR3 DNA reads TGTGCCAGCAGCTTTTGGCGGGGGCTAAACACCATATATTTT. It is translated as CASSFWRGLNTIYF. V is TRBV13 and J is TRBJ1-3; D perhaps matches TRBD1 (6 bases). CDR3 length: 14 amino acids. Trimming left V 3 bases short and J 6 bases short, with 12 bases between. CDR1 PRHDT and CDR2 FYEKMQ come from the germline V gene (reference sequence). Supplemented by reference TRBV13 and TRBJ1-3, the full variable domain reads AAGVIQSPRHLIKEKRETATLKCYPIPRHDTVYWYQQGPGQDPQFLISFYEKMQSDKGSIPDRFSAQQFSDYHSELNMSSLELGDSALYFCASSFWRGLNTIYFGEGSWLTVV.

The rearrangement links TRBV20-1 to TRBJ2-7; 7 bases agree with TRBD1. The germline gives CDR1 DFQATT, CDR2 SNEGSKA (reference sequence). The J segment lost 2 bases and the V segment lost 6 bases, leaving 10 bases of the junction unmatched. There are 14 residues in the CDR3. The CDR3 region is CSAEQGQGAYEQYF. In nucleotides, the CDR3 is TGCAGTGCCGAGCAGGGGCAGGGGGCCTACGAGCAGTACTTC.

The V call is TRBV3-1, the J call TRBJ2-5; the D call may be TRBD1 or TRBD2 (5 bases each). CDR1 is LGHDT and CDR2 is YNNKEL in the germline V gene (reference sequence). Trimming shortened V by 3 bases and J by 3 bases, and 11 bases separated the two germline ends. CDR3 size: 14 residues. CDR3 in amino acids: CASSQRDGKETQYF. The CDR3 DNA reads as TGTGCCAGCAGCCAGAGGGACGGAAAAGAGACCCAGTACTTC.

As concerns this clonotype: Relative to the germline gene, one junction end is altered; a read error may explain this. The genes are TRBV15 and TRBJ2-2; D perhaps matches TRBD1 (6 bases). The CDR3 length is 13 residues. Germline V gene lookup returns CDR1 LNHNV and CDR2 YYDKDF (reference sequence). CDR3 protein: CATGRGDTGELFF. Written as DNA, the CDR3 is TGTGCCACCGGCAGGGGTGACACCGGGGAGCTGTTTTTT.